This TCR beta chain was recorded in a study of pediatric ulcerative colitis. General study points: Acute severe colitis showed lower rectal diversity from clonal expansions. All ulcerative colitis patients, but no controls, carried a couple of rectal clonotypes.

Germline V gene data show CDR1 as MNHEY and CDR2 as SVGAGI. This CDR3 comprises 15 residues. Points on this clone: Its target is unknown. Compared with germline, one end of the junction differs, possibly owing to a read error. This sample includes further DNA sequences coding for the same CDR3.

Libraries were prepared by immunoSEQ multiplex PCR; TCRdb keeps only in-frame clonotypes and omits some of them. The sample carries 44,000 or so clones, around 79% recorded once. The rectum was sampled with one to two pinch biopsies at colonoscopy. The TCR was taken from a girl aged 5-17 years with moderate ulcerative colitis. The sequenced sample consisted of gut tissue. The chain links TRBV6-5 to TRBJ1-2; 7 bases match TRBD1. CDR3 protein: CASSYTGEVGYGYTF. DNA of the CDR3: TGCGCCAGCAGTTATACAGGGGAGGTCGGCTATGGCTACACCTTC.